This entry concerns a single T cell receptor beta chain. This specimen belongs to a study of shared clonotypes between healthy human individuals. Study at large: Donor ages ranged 18 to 49 years: a couple of women, a few men.

Free of recent acute infections or vaccinations, the donors were healthy HIV-negative adults. Germline lookup yields CDR1 MNHEY and CDR2 SMNVEV (reference sequence). This CDR3 has 14 amino acids. The germline V and J ends were trimmed by 5 bases and 3 bases, with 10 bases remaining between them. Unsorted PBMC replicate PCRs drew on roughly 290 ng DNA, representing 30,000 to 35,000 T cell genomes. Ten immunoSEQ deep assay plates held the unsorted PBMC DNA. Sequenced by immunoSEQ multiplex PCR; TCRdb stores in-frame clones only, minus some. The sample lists around 500,000 clones, around 80% occurring once.

The specimen sequenced was PBMCs. The rearrangement uses TRBV27 and TRBJ2-2; D is possibly TRBD1 (6 bases). The receptor was derived from a middle-aged woman in good health. Some clones in this sample may be carry-over from other donors' samples. This CDR3 reads CASSPGTYTGELFF. The CDR3 bases are TGTGCCAGCAGTCCCGGGACATACACCGGGGAGCTGTTTTTT.